These T cell receptor beta chains were read from a single sample in a study of CD8 T cells in Susac syndrome. One entry per CDR3 protein results from TCRdb running MiXCR on the immunoSEQ multiplex PCR reads. The sample contains about 400,000 distinct CDR3 sequences, about 85% of which appear only once. The sample taken for sequencing was CD8+ T cells from PBMCs. These receptors all come from a human donor with multiple sclerosis. The CDR3 runs from the conserved cysteine through the conserved F or W. The D gene is left open where the match is weak. Rows give clone size only sometimes, using once, few, many, or a class for an expanded clone.

NA,TRBJ1-2,TRBV24-1,13,NA,CATSRPANYGYTF,TGTGCCACGAGCAGGCCAGCTAACTATGGCTACACCTTC
NA,TRBJ2-5,TRBV14,12,NA,CASSQGQETQYF,TGTGCCAGCAGCCAAGGGCAAGAGACCCAGTACTTC
NA,TRBJ1-1,TRBV27,15,NA,CASSSNPTGGTEAFF,TGTGCCAGCAGTTCTAATCCGACAGGCGGGACTGAAGCTTTCTTT
few,TRBJ2-1,TRBV28,13,NA,CASSRTTYNEQFF,TGTGCCAGCAGCAGGACTACTTACAATGAGCAGTTCTTC
NA,TRBJ2-7,TRBV15,15,NA,CATSRDSPRGHEQYF,TGTGCCACCAGCAGAGATTCTCCCAGGGGACACGAGCAGTACTTC
NA,TRBJ2-7,TRBV2,14,NA,CASKVGGQNYEQYF,TGTGCCAGCAAAGTTGGAGGGCAAAACTACGAGCAGTACTTC
NA,TRBJ2-6,TRBV12-3/TRBV12-4,18,NA,CASSFNGQPSLGANVLTF,TGTGCCAGCAGTTTTAACGGGCAACCATCTCTGGGGGCCAACGTCCTGACTTTC
NA,TRBJ1-4,TRBV28,15,TRBD1,CASSFQGASNEKLFF,TGTGCCAGCAGTTTTCAGGGGGCCTCTAATGAAAAACTGTTTTTT
NA,TRBJ2-1,TRBV7-8,15,NA,CASSLSRTPYNEQFF,TGTGCCAGCAGCCTCTCCCGGACCCCCTACAATGAGCAGTTCTTC
NA,TRBJ2-5,TRBV6-5,16,TRBD1,CASSYWGQLPQETQYF,TGTGCCAGCAGTTACTGGGGACAGCTCCCCCAGGAGACCCAGTACTTC
once,TRBJ2-7,TRBV27,16,TRBD2,CASSLGLAAGYYEQYF,TGTGCCAGCAGTTTAGGACTAGCGGCAGGATACTACGAGCAGTACTTC
NA,TRBJ1-1,TRBV5-1,15,NA,CASSLGDGGNTEAFF,TGCGCCAGCAGCTTGGGGGACGGGGGGAACACTGAAGCTTTCTTT
NA,TRBJ1-1,TRBV5-4,14,NA,CASSQVGVATEAFF,TGTGCCAGCAGCCAGGTCGGGGTCGCCACTGAAGCTTTCTTT
once,TRBJ2-7,TRBV29-1,12,TRBD2,CSVGAGTYEQYF,TGCAGCGTCGGAGCGGGAACCTACGAGCAGTACTTC
NA,TRBJ2-1,TRBV27,11,NA,CASSHGLEQFF,TGTGCCAGCAGCCACGGACTAGAGCAGTTCTTC
NA,TRBJ1-1,TRBV5-4,13,NA,CASRPGLNTEAFF,TGTGCCAGCAGGCCGGGCTTGAACACTGAAGCTTTCTTT
NA,TRBJ2-1,TRBV9,16,TRBD2,CASSEGILASGDEQFF,TGTGCCAGCAGCGAGGGGATACTAGCGAGCGGGGATGAGCAGTTCTTC
once,TRBJ2-7,TRBV12-5,11,NA,CASGLKNEQYF,TGTGCTAGTGGCTTGAAGAACGAGCAGTACTTC
once,TRBJ1-1,TRBV6-1,16,NA,CASRFRTVVSNTEAFF,TGTGCCAGCAGGTTTCGGACAGTTGTATCGAACACTGAAGCTTTCTTT
NA,TRBJ2-1,TRBV4-1,16,TRBD2,CASSQDDTSGSDEQFF,TGCGCCAGCAGCCAAGATGACACTAGCGGGAGTGATGAGCAGTTCTTC
NA,TRBJ1-1,TRBV6-1,14,NA,CASSEPTDFTEAFF,TGTGCCAGCAGTGAACCGACGGACTTTACTGAAGCTTTCTTT
NA,TRBJ2-7,TRBV2,13,NA,CASSGVGDREQYF,TGTGCCAGCAGTGGAGTGGGGGATCGCGAGCAGTACTTC
NA,TRBJ2-5,TRBV4-1,16,NA,CASSQEVDLGMETQYF,TGCGCCAGCAGCCAAGAGGTGGATCTAGGGATGGAGACCCAGTACTTC
NA,TRBJ2-5,TRBV12-3/TRBV12-4,12,NA,CASSLDGGTQYF,TGTGCCAGCAGTTTAGATGGCGGGACCCAGTACTTC
NA,TRBJ2-3,TRBV2,19,NA,CASSDSSSWELPSTDTQYF,TGTGCCAGCAGTGACTCCTCGTCGTGGGAGCTTCCGAGCACAGATACGCAGTATTTT
NA,TRBJ2-2,TRBV11-2,14,NA,CAIQAGAALGELFF,TGTGCCATCCAAGCAGGGGCCGCCCTGGGGGAGCTGTTTTTT
NA,TRBJ2-1,TRBV7-9,14,TRBD1,CASTFDRADNEQFF,TGTGCCAGCACCTTTGACAGGGCTGACAATGAGCAGTTCTTC
NA,TRBJ2-7,TRBV6-1,15,TRBD2,CASTRGRDRAYEQYF,TGTGCCAGCACCAGAGGGAGGGACCGCGCCTACGAGCAGTACTTC
NA,TRBJ2-7,TRBV9,15,NA,CASSVDPLWSYEQYF,TGTGCCAGCAGCGTAGACCCCCTCTGGTCCTACGAGCAGTACTTC
NA,TRBJ2-2,TRBV12-3/TRBV12-4,14,TRBD1,CASSGTGLTGELFF,TGTGCCAGCAGTGGGACAGGGTTAACCGGGGAGCTGTTTTTT
few,TRBJ2-1,TRBV6-1,14,NA,CASSRRGWGDEQFF,TGTGCCAGCAGCCGACGAGGATGGGGCGATGAGCAGTTCTTC
NA,TRBJ1-1,TRBV4-1,13,NA,CASGDRTFTEAFF,TGCGCCAGCGGCGACAGGACATTCACTGAAGCTTTCTTT
once,TRBJ2-3,TRBV6-2/TRBV6-3,16,NA,CASSSDLDLSTDTQYF,TGTGCCAGCAGTTCGGACCTCGATCTTAGCACAGATACGCAGTATTTT
NA,TRBJ2-5,TRBV30,15,NA,CAWSVPGAIRETQYF,TGTGCCTGGAGTGTACCCGGGGCAATCAGAGAGACCCAGTACTTC
NA,TRBJ1-2,TRBV27,11,NA,CASSQGRGYTF,TGTGCCAGCAGCCAGGGGCGGGGCTACACCTTC
NA,TRBJ2-2,TRBV18,15,NA,CASSPGDTNTGELFF,TGTGCCAGCTCACCAGGGGACACTAACACCGGGGAGCTGTTTTTT
once,TRBJ2-7,TRBV5-1,13,NA,CASSLPRHDEQYF,TGCGCCAGCAGCTTGCCCAGACACGACGAGCAGTACTTC
NA,TRBJ2-1,TRBV3-1,13,NA,CASSQGFYNEQFF,TGTGCCAGCAGCCAAGGGTTTTACAATGAGCAGTTCTTC
once,TRBJ1-3,TRBV30,14,NA,CAWSLSGSGNTIYF,TGTGCCTGGAGCCTATCAGGGTCCGGAAACACCATATATTTT
NA,TRBJ1-2,TRBV20-1,14,NA,CSARDPETKYGYTF,TGCAGTGCTAGAGATCCGGAGACAAAGTATGGCTACACCTTC
NA,TRBJ2-1,TRBV5-4,14,TRBD2,CASRLAGGRDEQFF,TGTGCCAGCCGACTAGCGGGAGGGAGGGATGAGCAGTTCTTC
NA,TRBJ1-1,TRBV11-2,19,NA,CASSLDVWRGGREDTEAFF,TGTGCCAGCAGCTTAGATGTTTGGAGGGGCGGCAGGGAGGACACTGAAGCTTTCTTT
NA,TRBJ2-7,TRBV4-1,16,NA,CASSQEVNFPSYEQYF,TGCGCCAGCAGCCAAGAAGTAAACTTCCCAAGCTACGAGCAGTACTTC
few,TRBJ2-7,TRBV30,15,NA,CAWSVDSRSSYEQYF,TGTGCCTGGAGTGTAGACTCACGGAGCTCCTACGAGCAGTACTTC
NA,TRBJ2-1,TRBV7-3,16,TRBD2,CASSPAGGTGRGEQFF,TGTGCCAGCAGCCCAGCGGGGGGCACAGGTCGGGGTGAGCAGTTCTTC
few,TRBJ2-1,TRBV7-9,12,NA,CASSLTGNEQFF,TGTGCCAGCAGTTTAACAGGCAATGAGCAGTTCTTC
few,TRBJ2-1,TRBV5-1,13,NA,CASSLRPINEQFF,TGCGCCAGCAGCTTGCGGCCTATCAATGAGCAGTTCTTC
NA,TRBJ2-1,TRBV18,14,TRBD2,CASSPVAGDNEQFF,TGTGCCAGCTCACCAGTAGCGGGAGACAATGAGCAGTTCTTC